This T cell receptor (beta chain) was identified during a study of vaccination and CD4 T cells after COVID-19. As for the study in general: Four females and six males made up the convalescents, with two Hispanic.

For this clonotype: Its antigen is still unknown.

Cultured CD4+ T cell DNA was sequenced using the Oncomine TCR Beta short-read assay. In this case, cultured CD4+ T cells provided the extracted genomic DNA. TCRdb redid the calling of the PCR reads with MiXCR, one entry per CDR3 protein. This repertoire shows about 9,700 distinct CDR3 sequences, under 70% found once; its top ten account for roughly a third. Treatment reported: roughly 10-day PBMC culture with coronavirus spike peptide pools or control peptides (ViraFEST assay). ViraFEST enlarged antigen-specific T cell populations with peptide pools and afterwards sequenced TCRs. This receptor was taken from a human donor who had recovered from COVID-19. Specimen: CD4+ T cells from blood, cultured in vitro.

Written as DNA, the CDR3 is TGTGCCAGTATGGGCCTAGCGGGAAATGAGCAGTTCTTC. This gives the protein CASMGLAGNEQFF. The chain combines TRBV19 with TRBJ2-1, with 9 bases fitting TRBD2. Germline values: CDR1 LNHDA, CDR2 SQIVND (reference sequence). Losses at the gene ends were 7 bases for V and 7 bases for J; bases not matched to a gene: 5. CDR3 length: 13 residues.